Shown below are 9 T cell receptor beta chains from a single sample sequenced in a study of naive and memory T cell subsets. The sample's treatment: skin biopsy from PPD injection site in Mantoux-positive individual. A UMI-containing oligonucleotide was joined by 3' ligation to the TCR cDNA template. Four PCR rounds used nested alpha and beta constant region primers plus the SP2 primer. One entry per CDR3 protein, called by TCRdb with MiXCR from the UMI-ligation and nested PCR reads. The sample contains about 37,000 distinct CDR3 sequences, approximately 11% of which appear only once. The sample was skin, taken from a tuberculin skin test site. The source of these receptors is an adult in good health.

This clonotype was seen more than once but under ten times. The CDR3 protein is CASSQVLGGNTIYF. CDR3 bases: TGTGCCAGCAGCCAAGTCTTAGGGGGAAACACCATATATTTT. The chain is built from TRBV14 and TRBJ1-3; no firm D call. The V end lost 1 base, the J end lost 4 bases, and 8 bases lay between the germline ends. The CDR3 consists of 14 residues. Germline V lookup: CDR1 SGHDN, CDR2 FVKESK.

The V gene is TRBV6-5, the J gene TRBJ2-7; maybe TRBD1 (6 bases). Germline V gene sequence: CDR1 MNHEY, CDR2 SVGAGI. This CDR3 contains 17 residues. V was clipped by 2 bases and J by 0 bases, with 17 bases between them. For the CDR3, the DNA is TGTGCCAGCAGTTACGACGGTTCGGGACACTACTCCTACGAGCAGTACTTC. This sequence encodes CASSYDGSGHYSYEQYF.

This clonotype was counted ten times or more. This rearrangement joins TRBV7-9 to TRBJ2-3; weak D call: TRBD2 (5 bases). V was cut by 7 bases and J by 1 base, with 15 bases left in between. Germline V lookup: CDR1 SEHNR, CDR2 FQNEAQ (reference sequence). The CDR3 length is 15 residues. Here the CDR3 DNA reads TGTGCCAGCATCCCCCTTAGCGTGGGCACAGATACGCAGTATTTT. This translates into CASIPLSVGTDTQYF.

This clonotype was found many times. The chain uses TRBV6-1 and TRBJ2-7, with TRBD2 identical over 16 bases. V trimming: 4 bases; J trimming: 4 bases; junction bases outside the gene matches: 10. The CDR3 sequence is 18 residues long. Germline CDR1 MNHNS, CDR2 SASEGT. The CDR3 DNA is TGTGCCAGCAGTGGACCCCCCGGGACTAGCGGGGGGGCGTACGAGCAGTACTTC. Protein product: CASSGPPGTSGGAYEQYF.

V is TRBV19 and J is TRBJ2-3; TRBD2 agrees at 11 bases. V was clipped by 9 bases and J by 2 bases; unmatched bases: 4. Germline V gene sequence: CDR1 LNHDA, CDR2 SQIVND (reference sequence). The CDR3 has 14 residues. CDR3 region: CASPTSGATDTQYF. The DNA of the CDR3 is TGTGCCAGCCCGACTAGCGGGGCCACAGATACGCAGTATTTT.

This clonotype was counted many times. The rearrangement uses TRBV7-8 and TRBJ2-1; TRBD2 matches at 8 bases. Germline lookup yields CDR1 SGHVS and CDR2 FQNEAQ. The J segment lost 4 bases and the V segment lost 5 bases, leaving 13 bases of the junction unmatched. The CDR3 consists of 17 residues. As DNA, the CDR3 is TGTGCCAGCAGCCCCCCTTTAAGACTAGCGCAGTACAATGAGCAGTTCTTC. Translation gives CASSPPLRLAQYNEQFF.

This clonotype was found many times. The CDR3 here is CSARDLGQGGTEAFF. CDR3 coding DNA: TGCAGTGCTAGAGACCTTGGACAGGGGGGCACTGAAGCTTTCTTT. This chain connects TRBV20-1 to TRBJ1-1, with 10 positions matching TRBD1. This CDR3 region has 15 residues. The V and J ends lost 0 bases and 4 bases, in that order; junction bases with no gene match: 5. Per the germline V gene, CDR1 is DFQATT and CDR2 is SNEGSKA (reference sequence).

The gene calls are TRBV7-3 and TRBJ2-1, with TRBD2 identical over 13 bases. The V and J ends lost 6 bases and 6 bases, in that order; junction bases with no gene match: 11. The CDR3 runs 17 residues. Germline loops: CDR1 SGHTA, CDR2 FQGTGA. As DNA, the CDR3 is TGTGCCAGCAGACTAGCCGTCGGGACTAGCGGGACCAATGAGCAGTTCTTC. This translates into CASRLAVGTSGTNEQFF. The whole variable domain, remainder taken from reference TRBV7-3 and TRBJ2-1, is GAGVSQTPSNKVTEKGKYVELRCDPISGHTALYWYRQSLGQGPEFLIYFQGTGAADDSGLPNDRFFAVRPEGSVSTLKIQRTERGDSAVYLCASRLAVGTSGTNEQFFGPGTRLTVL.

Judged by abundance, this clonotype is medium-sized. The J gene is TRBJ2-5, the V gene TRBV20-1, with a weak D call TRBD1 (6 bases). Deletions cut 4 bases from V and 1 base from J, with 13 bases between. This CDR3 has 14 amino acids. CDR1 is DFQATT, CDR2 SNEGSKA, per germline (reference sequence). CDR3 protein: CSATRDTFQETQYF. CDR3 bases: TGCAGTGCTACCCGGGACACCTTCCAAGAGACCCAGTACTTC.